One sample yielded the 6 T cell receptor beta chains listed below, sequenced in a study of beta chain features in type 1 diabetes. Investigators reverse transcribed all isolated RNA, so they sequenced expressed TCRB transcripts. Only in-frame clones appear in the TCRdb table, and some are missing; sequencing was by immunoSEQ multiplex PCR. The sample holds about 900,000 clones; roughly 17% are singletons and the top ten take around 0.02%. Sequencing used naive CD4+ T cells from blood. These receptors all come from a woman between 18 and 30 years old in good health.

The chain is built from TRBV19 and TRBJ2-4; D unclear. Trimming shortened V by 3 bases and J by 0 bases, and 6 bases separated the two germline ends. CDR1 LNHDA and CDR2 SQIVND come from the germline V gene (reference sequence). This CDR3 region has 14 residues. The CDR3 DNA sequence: TGTGCCAGTAGTATCCCCGGAGCCAAAAACATTCAGTACTTC. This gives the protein CASSIPGAKNIQYF.

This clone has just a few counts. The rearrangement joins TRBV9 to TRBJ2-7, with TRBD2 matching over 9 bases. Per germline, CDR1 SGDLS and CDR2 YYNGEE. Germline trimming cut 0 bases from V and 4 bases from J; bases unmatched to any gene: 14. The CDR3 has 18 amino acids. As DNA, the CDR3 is TGTGCCAGCAGCGTAGTAGAAAGGGGACTCGCGGGAGGGTACGAGCAGTACTTC. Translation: CASSVVERGLAGGYEQYF.

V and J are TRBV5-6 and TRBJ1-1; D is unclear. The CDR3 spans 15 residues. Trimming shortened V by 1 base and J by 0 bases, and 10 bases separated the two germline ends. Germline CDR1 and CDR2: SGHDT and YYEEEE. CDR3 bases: TGTGCCAGCAGCTTGTTTGAGACTGTGAACACTGAAGCTTTCTTT. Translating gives CASSLFETVNTEAFF. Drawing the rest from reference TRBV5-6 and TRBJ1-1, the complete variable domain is DAGVTQSPTHLIKTRGQQVTLRCSPKSGHDTVSWYQQALGQGPQFIFQYYEEEERQRGNFPDRFSGHQFPNYSSELNVNALLLGDSALYLCASSLFETVNTEAFFGQGTRLTVV.

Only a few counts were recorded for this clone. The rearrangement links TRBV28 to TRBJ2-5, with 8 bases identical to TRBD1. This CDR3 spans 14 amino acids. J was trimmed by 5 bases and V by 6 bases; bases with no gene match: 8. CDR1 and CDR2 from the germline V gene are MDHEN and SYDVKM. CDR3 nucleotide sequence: TGTGCCAGCAGCAGAGGACAGGGTTGGGAGACCCAGTACTTC. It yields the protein CASSRGQGWETQYF.

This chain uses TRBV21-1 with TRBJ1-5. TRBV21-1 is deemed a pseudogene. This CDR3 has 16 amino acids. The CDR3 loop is CASSKWKPYWDQPQHF. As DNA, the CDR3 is TGTGCCAGCAGCAAATGGAAGCCATACTGGGATCAGCCCCAGCATTTT.

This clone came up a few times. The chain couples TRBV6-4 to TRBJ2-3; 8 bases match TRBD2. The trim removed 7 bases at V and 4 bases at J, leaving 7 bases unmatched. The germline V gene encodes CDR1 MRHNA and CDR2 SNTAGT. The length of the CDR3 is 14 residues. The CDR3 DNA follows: TGTGCCAGCAAGCGGGAGTTCGACGCAGATACGCAGTATTTT. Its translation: CASKREFDADTQYF.